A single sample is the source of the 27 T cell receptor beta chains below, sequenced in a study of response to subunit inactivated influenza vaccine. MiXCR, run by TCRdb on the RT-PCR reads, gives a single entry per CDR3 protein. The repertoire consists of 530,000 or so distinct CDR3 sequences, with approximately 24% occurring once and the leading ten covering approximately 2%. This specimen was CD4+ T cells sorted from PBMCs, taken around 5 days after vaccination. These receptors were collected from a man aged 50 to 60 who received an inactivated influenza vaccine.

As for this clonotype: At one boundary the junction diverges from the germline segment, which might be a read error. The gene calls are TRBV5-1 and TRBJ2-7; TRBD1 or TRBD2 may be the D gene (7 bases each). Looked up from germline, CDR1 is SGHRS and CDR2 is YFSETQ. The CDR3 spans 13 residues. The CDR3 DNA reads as TGCGCCAGCAGCTTCCAGGGGGAGGGAAGTGTGGACTTC. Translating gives CASSFQGEGSVDF.

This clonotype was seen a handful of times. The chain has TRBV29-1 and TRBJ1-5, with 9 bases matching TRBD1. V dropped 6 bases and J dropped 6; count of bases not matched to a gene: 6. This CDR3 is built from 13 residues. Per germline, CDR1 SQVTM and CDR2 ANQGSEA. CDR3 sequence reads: CSVGGQGIQPQHF. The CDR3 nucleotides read TGCAGCGTCGGGGGACAGGGCATTCAGCCCCAGCATTTT.

Here the CDR3 DNA reads TGTGCCAGCAGAAGGGCTAGCGGGAGAGGGAATGAGCAGTTCTTC. Translating it yields CASRRASGRGNEQFF. The rearrangement uses TRBV7-9 and TRBJ2-1; 10 bases are shared with TRBD2. J gave up 7 bases and V 6 bases, and 9 bases lay outside the gene matches. CDR1 and CDR2 from the germline V gene are SEHNR and FQNEAQ (reference sequence). The CDR3 runs 15 residues. Looking up the rest from reference TRBV7-9 and TRBJ2-1 gives the full variable domain: DTGVSQNPRHKITKRGQNVTFRCDPISEHNRLYWYRQTLGQGPEFLTYFQNEAQLEKSRLLSDRFSAERPKGSFSTLEIQRTEQGDSAMYLCASRRASGRGNEQFFGPGTRLTVL.

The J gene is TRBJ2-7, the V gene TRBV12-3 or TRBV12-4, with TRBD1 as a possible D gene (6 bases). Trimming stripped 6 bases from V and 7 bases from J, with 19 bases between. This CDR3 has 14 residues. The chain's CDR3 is CASRPGGAQGEQYF. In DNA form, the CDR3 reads TGTGCCAGCAGACCTGGGGGAGCGCAGGGGGAGCAGTACTTC.

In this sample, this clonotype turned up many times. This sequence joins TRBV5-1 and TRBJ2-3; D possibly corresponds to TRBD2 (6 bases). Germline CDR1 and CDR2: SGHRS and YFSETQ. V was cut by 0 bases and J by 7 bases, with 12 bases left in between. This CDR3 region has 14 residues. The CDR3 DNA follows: TGCGCCAGCAGCTTGGTCGGGAGTTTCAATACGCAGTATTTT. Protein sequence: CASSLVGSFNTQYF. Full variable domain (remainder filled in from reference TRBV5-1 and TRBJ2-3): KAGVTQTPRYLIKTRGQQVTLSCSPISGHRSVSWYQQTPGQGLQFLFEYFSETQRNKGNFPGRFSGRQFSNSRSEMNVSTLELGDSALYLCASSLVGSFNTQYFGPGTRLTVL.

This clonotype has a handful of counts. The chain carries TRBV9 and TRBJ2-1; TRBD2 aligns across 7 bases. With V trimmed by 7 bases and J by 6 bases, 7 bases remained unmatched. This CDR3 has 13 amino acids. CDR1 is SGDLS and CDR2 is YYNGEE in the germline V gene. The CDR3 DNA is TGTGCCAGCGGGCGGGAGCCCCTCAATGAGCAGTTCTTC. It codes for CASGREPLNEQFF.

The CDR3 bases are TGCGCCAGCAGCTTGTCTGGGGACAATGAGCAGTTCTTC. Its protein is CASSLSGDNEQFF. The chain has TRBV5-1 and TRBJ2-1; D gene ambiguous. This CDR3 region has 13 residues. Germline-derived CDR1 and CDR2 are SGHRS and YFSETQ. With 1 base removed from V and 5 bases from J, the gap between germline ends came to 7 bases.

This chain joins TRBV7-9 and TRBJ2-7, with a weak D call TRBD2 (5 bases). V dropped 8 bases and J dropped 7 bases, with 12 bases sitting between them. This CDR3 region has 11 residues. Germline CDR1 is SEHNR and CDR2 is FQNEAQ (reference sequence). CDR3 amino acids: CASGGSREQYF. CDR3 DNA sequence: TGTGCCAGCGGAGGCAGTCGGGAGCAGTACTTC.

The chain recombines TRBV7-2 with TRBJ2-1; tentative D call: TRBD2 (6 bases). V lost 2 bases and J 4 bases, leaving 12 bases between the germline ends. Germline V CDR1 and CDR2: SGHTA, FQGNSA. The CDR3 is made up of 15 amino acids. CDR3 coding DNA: TGTGCCAGCAGCTTATCTGGGGCGGGGTACAATGAGCAGTTCTTC. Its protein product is CASSLSGAGYNEQFF.

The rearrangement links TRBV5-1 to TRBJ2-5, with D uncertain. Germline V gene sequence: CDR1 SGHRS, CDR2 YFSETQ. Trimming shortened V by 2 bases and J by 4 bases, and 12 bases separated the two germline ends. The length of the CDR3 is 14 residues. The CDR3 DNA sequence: TGCGCCAGCAGCTTTAAAGGTTTTGCAGAGACCCAGTACTTC. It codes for CASSFKGFAETQYF.

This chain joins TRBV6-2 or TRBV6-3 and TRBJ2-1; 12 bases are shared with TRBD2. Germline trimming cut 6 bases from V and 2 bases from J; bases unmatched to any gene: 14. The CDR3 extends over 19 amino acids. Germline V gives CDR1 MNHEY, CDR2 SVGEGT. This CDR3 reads CASRRAGLAGPTPYNEQFF. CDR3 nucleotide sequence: TGTGCCAGCAGACGTGCCGGACTAGCGGGGCCGACCCCCTACAATGAGCAGTTCTTC.

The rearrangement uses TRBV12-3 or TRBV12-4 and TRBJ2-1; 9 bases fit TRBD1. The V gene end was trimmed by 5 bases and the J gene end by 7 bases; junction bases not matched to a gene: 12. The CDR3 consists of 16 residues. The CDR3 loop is CASSPPGTGMRNEQFF. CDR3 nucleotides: TGTGCCAGCAGTCCACCCGGGACAGGGATGAGGAATGAGCAGTTCTTC.

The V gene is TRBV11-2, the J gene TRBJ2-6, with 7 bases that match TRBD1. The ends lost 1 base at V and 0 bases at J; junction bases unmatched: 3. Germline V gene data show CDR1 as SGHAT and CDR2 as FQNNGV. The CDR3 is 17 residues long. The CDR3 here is CASSLAGTVSGANVLTF. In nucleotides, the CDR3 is TGTGCCAGCAGCTTAGCCGGGACAGTCTCTGGGGCCAACGTCCTGACTTTC.

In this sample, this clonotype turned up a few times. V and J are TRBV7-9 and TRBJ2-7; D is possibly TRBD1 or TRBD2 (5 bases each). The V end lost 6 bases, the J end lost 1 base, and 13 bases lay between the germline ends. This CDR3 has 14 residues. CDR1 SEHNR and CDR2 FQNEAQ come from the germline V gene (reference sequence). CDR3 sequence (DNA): TGTGCCAGCAGTAGGGACGGAGAGTCCTACGAGCAGTACTTC. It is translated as CASSRDGESYEQYF.

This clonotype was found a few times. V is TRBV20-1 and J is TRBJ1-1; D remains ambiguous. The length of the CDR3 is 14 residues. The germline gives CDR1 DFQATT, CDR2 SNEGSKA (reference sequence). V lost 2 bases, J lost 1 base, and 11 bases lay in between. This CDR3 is CSARIPEGNTEAFF. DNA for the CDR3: TGCAGTGCTAGAATTCCCGAAGGGAACACTGAAGCTTTCTTT.

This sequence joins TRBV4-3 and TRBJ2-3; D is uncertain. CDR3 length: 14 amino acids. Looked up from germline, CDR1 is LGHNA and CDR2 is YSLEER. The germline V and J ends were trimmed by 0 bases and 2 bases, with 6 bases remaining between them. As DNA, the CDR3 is TGCGCCAGCAGCCAAGACCTGGACACAGATACGCAGTATTTT. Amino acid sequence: CASSQDLDTDTQYF.

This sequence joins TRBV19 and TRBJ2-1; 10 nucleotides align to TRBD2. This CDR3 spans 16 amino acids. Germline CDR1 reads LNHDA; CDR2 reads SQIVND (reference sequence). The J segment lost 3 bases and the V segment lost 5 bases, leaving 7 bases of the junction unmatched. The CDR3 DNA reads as TGTGCCAGTAGTGGGGGACTAGCGAGAATCTACAATGAGCAGTTCTTC. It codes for CASSGGLARIYNEQFF.

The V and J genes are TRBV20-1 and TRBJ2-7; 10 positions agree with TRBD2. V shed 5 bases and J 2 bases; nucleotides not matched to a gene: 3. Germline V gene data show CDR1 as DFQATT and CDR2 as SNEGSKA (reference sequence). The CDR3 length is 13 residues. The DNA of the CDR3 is TGCAGTGCTGGGACTAGCGTTACCTACGAGCAGTACTTC. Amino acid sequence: CSAGTSVTYEQYF.

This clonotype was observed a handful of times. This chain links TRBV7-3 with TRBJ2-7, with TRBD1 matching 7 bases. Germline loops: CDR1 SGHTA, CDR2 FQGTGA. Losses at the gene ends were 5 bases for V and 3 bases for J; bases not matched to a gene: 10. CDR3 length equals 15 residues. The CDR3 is CASSNPGQRSYEQYF. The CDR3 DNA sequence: TGTGCCAGCAGCAACCCGGGACAGAGAAGCTACGAGCAGTACTTC.

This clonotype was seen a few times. The CDR3, as DNA: TGTGCCAGCAGGGGAGGGACAGGATACGAGCAGTACTTC. Translation gives CASRGGTGYEQYF. The chain is built from TRBV6-6 and TRBJ2-7; weak D call: TRBD1 (8 bases). The CDR3 is 13 amino acids. The germline gives CDR1 MNHNY, CDR2 SVGAGI (reference sequence). The V end lost 6 bases, the J end lost 4 bases, and 13 bases lay between the germline ends.

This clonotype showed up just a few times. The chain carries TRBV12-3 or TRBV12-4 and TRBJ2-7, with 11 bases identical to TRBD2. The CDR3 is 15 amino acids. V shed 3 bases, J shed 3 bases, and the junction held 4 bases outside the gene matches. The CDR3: CASSFRSGGDYEQYF. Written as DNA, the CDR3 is TGTGCCAGCAGTTTCCGTAGCGGGGGGGACTACGAGCAGTACTTC.

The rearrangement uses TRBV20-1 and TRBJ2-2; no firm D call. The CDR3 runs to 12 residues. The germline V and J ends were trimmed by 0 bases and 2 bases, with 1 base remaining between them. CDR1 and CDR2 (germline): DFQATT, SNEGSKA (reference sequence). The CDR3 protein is CSARDNTGELFF. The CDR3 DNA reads TGCAGTGCTAGAGACAACACCGGGGAGCTGTTTTTT.

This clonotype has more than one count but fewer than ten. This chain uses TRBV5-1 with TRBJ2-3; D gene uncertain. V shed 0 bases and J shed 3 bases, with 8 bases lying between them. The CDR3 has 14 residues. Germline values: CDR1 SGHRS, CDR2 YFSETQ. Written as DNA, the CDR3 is TGCGCCAGCAGCTTGGGGATCGCTACAGATACGCAGTATTTT. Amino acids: CASSLGIATDTQYF. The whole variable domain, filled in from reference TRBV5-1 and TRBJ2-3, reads KAGVTQTPRYLIKTRGQQVTLSCSPISGHRSVSWYQQTPGQGLQFLFEYFSETQRNKGNFPGRFSGRQFSNSRSEMNVSTLELGDSALYLCASSLGIATDTQYFGPGTRLTVL.

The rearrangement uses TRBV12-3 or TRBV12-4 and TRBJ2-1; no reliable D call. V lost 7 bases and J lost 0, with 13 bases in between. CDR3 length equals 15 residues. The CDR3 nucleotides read TGTGCCAGCAATATACGGTCTAGCTCCTACAATGAGCAGTTCTTC. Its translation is CASNIRSSSYNEQFF.

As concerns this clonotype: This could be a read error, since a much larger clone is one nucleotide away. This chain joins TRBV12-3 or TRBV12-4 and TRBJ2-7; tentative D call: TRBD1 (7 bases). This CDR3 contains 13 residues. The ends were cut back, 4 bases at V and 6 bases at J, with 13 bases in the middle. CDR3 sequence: CASSYAQGGEQYF. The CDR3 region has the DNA TGTGCCAGCAGTTACGCCCAGGGGGGCGAGCAGTACTTC.

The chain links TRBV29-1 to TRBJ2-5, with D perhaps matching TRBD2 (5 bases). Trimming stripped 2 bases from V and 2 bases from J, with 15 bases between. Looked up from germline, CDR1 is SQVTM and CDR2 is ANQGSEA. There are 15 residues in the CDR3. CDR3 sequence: CSVEPGSLLQETQYF. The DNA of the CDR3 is TGCAGCGTTGAACCGGGGAGCCTCCTACAAGAGACCCAGTACTTC.

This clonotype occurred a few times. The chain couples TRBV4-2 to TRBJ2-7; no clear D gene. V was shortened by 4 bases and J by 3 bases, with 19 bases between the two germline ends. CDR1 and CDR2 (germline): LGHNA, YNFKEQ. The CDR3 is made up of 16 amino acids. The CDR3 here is CASSRVDGLILYEQYF. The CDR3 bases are TGTGCCAGCAGCCGGGTTGACGGTCTGATTCTCTACGAGCAGTACTTC.